The T cell receptor beta chain described here comes from a study of cytomegalovirus exposure and HLA in healthy donors. About the study: Unique TCRs from HLA-typed donors, 65 million to 85 million of them, were held in an early data release.

Study observations and caveats: In a later analysis, donors in an Asian-associated ancestry cluster reportedly had fewer N-insertions in productive TCRs than the cohort mean. A later analysis, which compared TCR beta chains of equal frequency, found the HLA-associated ones more clonally expanded. The study assumed roughly uniform donor sequencing depth for presence/absence analyses.

This CDR3 has 14 residues. The V and J ends lost 4 bases and 12 bases, in that order; junction bases with no gene match: 14. From germline, CDR1 is SGHVS and CDR2 FQNEAQ. Concerning this clone: Its antigen is still unknown.

The PCR used 60 Vbeta and 13 Jbeta primers. Sequencing was performed with immunoSEQ multiplex PCR; in TCRdb, only in-frame clones are kept and a portion is missing. This sample yields 160,000 or so clones, of which about 80% are seen a single time; under 2.5% belongs to the top ten. The V gene is TRBV7-8, the J gene TRBJ2-7; TRBD2 agrees at 8 bases. This TCR came from a man between 40 and 49 years old in good health and CMV-seronegative. The sample consisted of PBMCs. The CDR3 sequence is CASSSRQLAGLGYF. The CDR3 DNA sequence: TGTGCCAGCAGCTCCCGTCAGTTAGCGGGGCTCGGGTACTTC.